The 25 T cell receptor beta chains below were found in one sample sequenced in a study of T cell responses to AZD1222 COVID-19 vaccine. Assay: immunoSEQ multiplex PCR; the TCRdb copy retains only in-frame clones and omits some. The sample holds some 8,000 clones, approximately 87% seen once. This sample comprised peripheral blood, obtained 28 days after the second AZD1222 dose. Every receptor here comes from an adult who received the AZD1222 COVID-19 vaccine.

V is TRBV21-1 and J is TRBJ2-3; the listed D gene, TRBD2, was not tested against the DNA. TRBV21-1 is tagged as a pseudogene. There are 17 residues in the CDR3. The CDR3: CASSKGAGGRASDTQYF. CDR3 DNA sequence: TGTGCCAGCAGCAAAGGAGCGGGCGGGAGGGCGTCAGATACGCAGTATTTT.

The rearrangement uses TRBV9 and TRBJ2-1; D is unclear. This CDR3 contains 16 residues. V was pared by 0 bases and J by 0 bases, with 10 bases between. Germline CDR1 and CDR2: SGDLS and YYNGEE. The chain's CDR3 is CASSVGSPSSYNEQFF. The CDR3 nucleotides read TGTGCCAGCAGCGTAGGGAGCCCTAGCTCCTACAATGAGCAGTTCTTC.

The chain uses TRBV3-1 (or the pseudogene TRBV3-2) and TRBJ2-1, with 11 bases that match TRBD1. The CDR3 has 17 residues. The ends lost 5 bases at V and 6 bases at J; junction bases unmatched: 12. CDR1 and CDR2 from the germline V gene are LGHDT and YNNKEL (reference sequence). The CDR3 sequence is CASSSLSPGQGGNEQFF. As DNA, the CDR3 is TGTGCCAGCAGCTCCCTATCCCCGGGACAGGGGGGCAATGAGCAGTTCTTC.

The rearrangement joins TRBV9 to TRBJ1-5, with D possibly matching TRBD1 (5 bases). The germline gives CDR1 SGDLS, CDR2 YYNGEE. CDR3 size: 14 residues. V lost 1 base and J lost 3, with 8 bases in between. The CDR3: CASSVLQANQPQHF. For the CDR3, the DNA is TGTGCCAGCAGCGTACTACAGGCCAATCAGCCCCAGCATTTT.

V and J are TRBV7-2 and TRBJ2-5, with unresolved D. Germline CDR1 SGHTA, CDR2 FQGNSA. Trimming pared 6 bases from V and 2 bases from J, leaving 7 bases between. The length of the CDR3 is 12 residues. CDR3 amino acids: CASSRSQETQYF. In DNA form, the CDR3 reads TGTGCCAGCAGTCGAAGTCAAGAGACCCAGTACTTC.

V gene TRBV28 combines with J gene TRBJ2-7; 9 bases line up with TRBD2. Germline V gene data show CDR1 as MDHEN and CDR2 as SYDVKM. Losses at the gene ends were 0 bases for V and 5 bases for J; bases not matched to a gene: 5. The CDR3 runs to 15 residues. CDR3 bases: TGTGCCAGCAGTTTATGGGTAGCGGGAGACCACGAGCAGTACTTC. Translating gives CASSLWVAGDHEQYF.

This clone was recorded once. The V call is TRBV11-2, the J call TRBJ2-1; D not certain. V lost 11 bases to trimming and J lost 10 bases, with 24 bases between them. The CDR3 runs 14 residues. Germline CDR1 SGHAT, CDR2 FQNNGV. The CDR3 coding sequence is TGTGCCTCCACCGGTCATATGACGGCGTGGGAGCAGTTCTTC. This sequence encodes CASTGHMTAWEQFF.

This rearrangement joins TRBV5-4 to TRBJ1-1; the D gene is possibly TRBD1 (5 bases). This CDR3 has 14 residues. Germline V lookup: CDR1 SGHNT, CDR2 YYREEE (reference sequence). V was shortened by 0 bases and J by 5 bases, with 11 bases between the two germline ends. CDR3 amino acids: CASSLGGIGTEAFF. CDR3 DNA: TGTGCCAGCAGCTTGGGGGGGATAGGAACTGAAGCTTTCTTT. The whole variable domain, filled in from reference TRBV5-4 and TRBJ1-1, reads ETGVTQSPTHLIKTRGQQVTLRCSSQSGHNTVSWYQQALGQGPQFIFQYYREEENGRGNFPPRFSGLQFPNYSSELNVNALELDDSALYLCASSLGGIGTEAFFGQGTRLTVV.

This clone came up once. The CDR3 bases are TGTGCCAGCAGCCCAGACGGGCTCTACGAGCAGTACTTC. Its protein is CASSPDGLYEQYF. This sequence joins TRBV7-9 and TRBJ2-7; D ambiguous. The CDR3 extends over 13 amino acids. Germline V gene data show CDR1 as SEHNR and CDR2 as FQNEAQ (reference sequence). V was pared by 5 bases and J by 3 bases, with 11 bases between.

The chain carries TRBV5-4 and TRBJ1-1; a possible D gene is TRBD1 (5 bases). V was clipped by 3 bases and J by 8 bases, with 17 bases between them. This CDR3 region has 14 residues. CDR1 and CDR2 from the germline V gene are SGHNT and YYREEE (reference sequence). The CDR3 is CASSSEGRGREAFF. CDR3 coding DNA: TGTGCCAGCAGCTCCGAGGGACGGGGACGCGAAGCTTTCTTT.

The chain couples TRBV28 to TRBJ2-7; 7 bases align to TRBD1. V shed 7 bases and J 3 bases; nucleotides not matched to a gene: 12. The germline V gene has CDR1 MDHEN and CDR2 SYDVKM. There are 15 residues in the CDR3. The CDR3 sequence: CASKTDRASLYEQYF. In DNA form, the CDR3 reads TGTGCCAGCAAAACCGACAGGGCATCCCTCTACGAGCAGTACTTC. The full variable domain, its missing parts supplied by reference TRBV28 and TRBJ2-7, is DVKVTQSSRYLVKRTGEKVFLECVQDMDHENMFWYRQDPGLGLRLIYFSYDVKMKEKGDIPEGYSVSREKKERFSLILESASTNQTSMYLCASKTDRASLYEQYFGPGTRLTVT.

CDR3 in DNA: TGCGCCAGCAGCCCAAATCGGGAGCGGGAAACAGATACGCAGTATTTT. It codes for CASSPNRERETDTQYF. The V call is TRBV4-1, the J call TRBJ2-3; 7 bases agree with TRBD2. CDR3 length: 16 residues. Germline V lookup: CDR1 MGHRA, CDR2 YSYEKL. With 4 bases clipped from V and 3 bases from J, the junction kept 10 bases outside the gene matches.

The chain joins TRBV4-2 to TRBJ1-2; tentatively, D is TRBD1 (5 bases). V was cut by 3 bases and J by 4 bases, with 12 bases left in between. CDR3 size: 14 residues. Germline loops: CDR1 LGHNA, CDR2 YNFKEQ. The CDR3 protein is CASSQGDGPYGYTF. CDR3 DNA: TGTGCCAGCAGCCAGGGGGATGGGCCCTATGGCTACACCTTC.

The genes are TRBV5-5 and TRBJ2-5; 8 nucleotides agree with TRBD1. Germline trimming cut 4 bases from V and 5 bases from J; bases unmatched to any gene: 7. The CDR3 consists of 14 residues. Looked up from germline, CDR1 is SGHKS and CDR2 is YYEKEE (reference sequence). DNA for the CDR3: TGTGCCAGCAGCCTGGACAGGGCGAGGGAGACCCAGTACTTC. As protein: CASSLDRARETQYF. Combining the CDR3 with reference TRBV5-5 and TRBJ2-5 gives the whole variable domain DAGVTQSPTHLIKTRGQQVTLRCSPISGHKSVSWYQQVLGQGPQFIFQYYEKEERGRGNFPDRFSARQFPNYSSELNVNALLLGDSALYLCASSLDRARETQYFGPGTRLLVL.

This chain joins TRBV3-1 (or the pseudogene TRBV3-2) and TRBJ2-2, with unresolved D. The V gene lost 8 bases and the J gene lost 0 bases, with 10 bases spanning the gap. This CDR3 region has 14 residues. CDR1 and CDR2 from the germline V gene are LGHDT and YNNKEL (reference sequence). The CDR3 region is CASVAGPNTGELFF. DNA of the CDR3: TGTGCCAGCGTTGCCGGGCCGAACACCGGGGAGCTGTTTTTT.

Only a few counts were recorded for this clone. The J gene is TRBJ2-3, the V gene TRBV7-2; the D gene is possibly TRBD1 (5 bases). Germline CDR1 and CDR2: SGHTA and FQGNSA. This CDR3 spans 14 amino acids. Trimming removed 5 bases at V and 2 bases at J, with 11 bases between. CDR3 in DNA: TGTGCCAGCAGCGCTCAGGGCTCCACAGATACGCAGTATTTT. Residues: CASSAQGSTDTQYF.

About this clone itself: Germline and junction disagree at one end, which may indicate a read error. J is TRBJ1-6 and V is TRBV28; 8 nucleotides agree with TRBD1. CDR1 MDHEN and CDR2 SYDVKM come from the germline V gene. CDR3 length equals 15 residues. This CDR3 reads CSSSPQDRARSPLHF. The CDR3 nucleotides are TGTTCCAGCAGTCCACAGGACAGGGCTCGTTCACCCCTCCACTTT.

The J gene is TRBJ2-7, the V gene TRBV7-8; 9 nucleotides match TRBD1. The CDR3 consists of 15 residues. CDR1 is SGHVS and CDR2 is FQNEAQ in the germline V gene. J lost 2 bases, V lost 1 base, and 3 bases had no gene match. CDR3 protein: CASSLGGTGTYEQYF. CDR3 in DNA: TGTGCCAGCAGCTTAGGCGGGACAGGGACCTACGAGCAGTACTTC. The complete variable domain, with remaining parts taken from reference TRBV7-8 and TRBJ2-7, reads GAGVSQSPRYKVAKRGQDVALRCDPISGHVSLFWYQQALGQGPEFLTYFQNEAQLDKSGLPSDRFFAERPEGSVSTLKIQRTQQEDSAVYLCASSLGGTGTYEQYFGPGTRLTVT.

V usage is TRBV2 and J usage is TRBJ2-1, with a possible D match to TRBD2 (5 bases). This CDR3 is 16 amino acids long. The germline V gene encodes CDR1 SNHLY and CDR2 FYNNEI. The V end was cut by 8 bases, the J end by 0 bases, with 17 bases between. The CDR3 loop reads CASAVMGSGSYNEQFF. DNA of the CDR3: TGTGCCAGCGCAGTGATGGGGAGTGGCTCCTACAATGAGCAGTTCTTC.

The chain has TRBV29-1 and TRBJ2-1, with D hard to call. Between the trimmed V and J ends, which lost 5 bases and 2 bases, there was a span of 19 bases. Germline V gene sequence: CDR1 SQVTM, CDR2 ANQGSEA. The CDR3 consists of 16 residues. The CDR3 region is CSVSWPNTPTYNEQFF. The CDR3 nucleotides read TGCAGCGTTAGTTGGCCAAATACCCCCACCTACAATGAGCAGTTCTTC.

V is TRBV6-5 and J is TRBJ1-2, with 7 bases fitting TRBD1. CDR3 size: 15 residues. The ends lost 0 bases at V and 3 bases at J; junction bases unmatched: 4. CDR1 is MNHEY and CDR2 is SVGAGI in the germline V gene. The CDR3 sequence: CASSYSITGDYGYTF. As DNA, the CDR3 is TGTGCCAGCAGTTACTCGATCACAGGGGACTATGGCTACACCTTC.

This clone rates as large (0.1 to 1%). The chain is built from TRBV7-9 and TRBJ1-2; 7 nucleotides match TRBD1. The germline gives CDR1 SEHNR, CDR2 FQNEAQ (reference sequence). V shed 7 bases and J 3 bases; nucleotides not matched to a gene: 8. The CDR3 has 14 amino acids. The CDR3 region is CASTDWTGDYGYTF. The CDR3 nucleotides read TGTGCCAGCACCGATTGGACAGGAGACTATGGCTACACCTTC.

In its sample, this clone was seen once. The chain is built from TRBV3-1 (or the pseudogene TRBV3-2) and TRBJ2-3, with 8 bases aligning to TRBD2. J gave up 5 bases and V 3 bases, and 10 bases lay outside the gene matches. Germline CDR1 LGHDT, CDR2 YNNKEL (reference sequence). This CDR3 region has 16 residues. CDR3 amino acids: CASSHYFGGALDTQYF. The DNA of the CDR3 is TGTGCCAGCAGCCATTATTTCGGGGGGGCCTTAGATACGCAGTATTTT.

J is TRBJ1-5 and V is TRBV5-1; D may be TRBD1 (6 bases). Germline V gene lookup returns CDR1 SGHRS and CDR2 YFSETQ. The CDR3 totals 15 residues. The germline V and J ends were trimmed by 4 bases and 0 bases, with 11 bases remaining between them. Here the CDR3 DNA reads TGCGCCAGCAGCGCGGGGGGCGATAGCAATCAGCCCCAGCATTTT. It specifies CASSAGGDSNQPQHF.

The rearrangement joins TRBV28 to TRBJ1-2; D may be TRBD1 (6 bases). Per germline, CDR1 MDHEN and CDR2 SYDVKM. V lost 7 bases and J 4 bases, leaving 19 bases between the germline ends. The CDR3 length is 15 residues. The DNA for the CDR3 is TGTGCCAGCACCCTAGGCGGGACACTTCGCTATGGCTACACCTTC. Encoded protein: CASTLGGTLRYGYTF.